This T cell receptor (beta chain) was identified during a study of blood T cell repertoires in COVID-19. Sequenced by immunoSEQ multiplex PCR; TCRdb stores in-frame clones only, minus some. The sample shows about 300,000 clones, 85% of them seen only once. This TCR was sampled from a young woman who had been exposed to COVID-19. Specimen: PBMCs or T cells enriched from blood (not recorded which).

Here the CDR3 reads CASTLGTVNEKLFF. The CDR3 bases are TGTGCCAGCACCCTCGGGACAGTCAATGAAAAACTGTTTTTT. This chain uses TRBV19 with TRBJ1-4; the match to TRBD1 covers 7 bases. The length of the CDR3 is 14 residues. J lost 5 bases, V lost 9 bases, and 9 bases had no gene match. The germline V gene has CDR1 LNHDA and CDR2 SQIVND (reference sequence).